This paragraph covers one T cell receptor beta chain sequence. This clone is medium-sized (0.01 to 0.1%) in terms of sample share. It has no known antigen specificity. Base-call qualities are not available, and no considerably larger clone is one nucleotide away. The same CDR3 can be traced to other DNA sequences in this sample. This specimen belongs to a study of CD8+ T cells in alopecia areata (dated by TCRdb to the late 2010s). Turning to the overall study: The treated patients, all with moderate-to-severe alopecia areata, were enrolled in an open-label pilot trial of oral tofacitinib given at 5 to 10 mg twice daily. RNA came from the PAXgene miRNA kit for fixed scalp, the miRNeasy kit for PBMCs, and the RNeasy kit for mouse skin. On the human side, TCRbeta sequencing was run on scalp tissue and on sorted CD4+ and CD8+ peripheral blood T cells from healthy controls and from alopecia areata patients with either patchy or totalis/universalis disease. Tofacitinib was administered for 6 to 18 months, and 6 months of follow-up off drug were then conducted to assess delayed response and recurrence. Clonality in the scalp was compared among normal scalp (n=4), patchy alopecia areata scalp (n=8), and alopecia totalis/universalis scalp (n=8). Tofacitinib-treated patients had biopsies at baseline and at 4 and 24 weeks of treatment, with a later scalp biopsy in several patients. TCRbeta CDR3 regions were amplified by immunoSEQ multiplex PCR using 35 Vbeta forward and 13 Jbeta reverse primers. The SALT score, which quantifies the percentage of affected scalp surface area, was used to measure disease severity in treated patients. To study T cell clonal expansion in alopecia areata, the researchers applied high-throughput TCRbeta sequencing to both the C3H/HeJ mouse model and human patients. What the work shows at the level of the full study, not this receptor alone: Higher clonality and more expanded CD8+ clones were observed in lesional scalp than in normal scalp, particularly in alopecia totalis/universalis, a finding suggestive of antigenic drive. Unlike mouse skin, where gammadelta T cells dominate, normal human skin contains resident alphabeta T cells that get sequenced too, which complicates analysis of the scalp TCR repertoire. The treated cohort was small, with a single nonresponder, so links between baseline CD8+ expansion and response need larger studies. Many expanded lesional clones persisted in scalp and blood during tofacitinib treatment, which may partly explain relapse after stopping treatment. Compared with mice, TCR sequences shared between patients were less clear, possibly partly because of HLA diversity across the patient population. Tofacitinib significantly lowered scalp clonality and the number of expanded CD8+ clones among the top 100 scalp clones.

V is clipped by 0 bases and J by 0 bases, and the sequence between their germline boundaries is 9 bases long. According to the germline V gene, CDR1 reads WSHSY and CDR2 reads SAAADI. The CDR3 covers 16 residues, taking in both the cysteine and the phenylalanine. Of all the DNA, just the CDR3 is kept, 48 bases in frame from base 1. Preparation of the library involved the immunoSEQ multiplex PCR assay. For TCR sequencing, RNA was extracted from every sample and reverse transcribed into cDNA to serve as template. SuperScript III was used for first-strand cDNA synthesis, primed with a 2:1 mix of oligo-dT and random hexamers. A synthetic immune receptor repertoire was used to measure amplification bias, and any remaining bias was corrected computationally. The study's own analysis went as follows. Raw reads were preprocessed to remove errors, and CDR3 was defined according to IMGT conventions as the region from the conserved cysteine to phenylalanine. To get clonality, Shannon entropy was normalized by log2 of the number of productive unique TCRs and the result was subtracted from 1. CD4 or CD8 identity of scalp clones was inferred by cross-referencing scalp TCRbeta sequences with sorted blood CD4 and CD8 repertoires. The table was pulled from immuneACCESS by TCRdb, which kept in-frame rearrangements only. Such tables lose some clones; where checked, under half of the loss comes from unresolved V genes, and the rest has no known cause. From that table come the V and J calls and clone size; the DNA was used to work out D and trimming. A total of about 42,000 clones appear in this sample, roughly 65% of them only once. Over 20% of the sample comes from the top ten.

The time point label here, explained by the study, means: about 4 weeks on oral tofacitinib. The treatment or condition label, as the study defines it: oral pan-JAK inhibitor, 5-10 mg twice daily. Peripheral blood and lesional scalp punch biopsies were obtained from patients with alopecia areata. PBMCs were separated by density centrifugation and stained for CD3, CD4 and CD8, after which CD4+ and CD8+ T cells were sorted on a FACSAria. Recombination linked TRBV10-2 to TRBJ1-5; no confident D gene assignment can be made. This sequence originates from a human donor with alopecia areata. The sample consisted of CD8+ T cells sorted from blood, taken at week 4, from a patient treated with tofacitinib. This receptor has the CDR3 CASSESPGNSNQPQHF. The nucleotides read TGCGCCAGCAGTGAGTCTCCAGGAAATAGCAATCAGCCCCAGCATTTT.